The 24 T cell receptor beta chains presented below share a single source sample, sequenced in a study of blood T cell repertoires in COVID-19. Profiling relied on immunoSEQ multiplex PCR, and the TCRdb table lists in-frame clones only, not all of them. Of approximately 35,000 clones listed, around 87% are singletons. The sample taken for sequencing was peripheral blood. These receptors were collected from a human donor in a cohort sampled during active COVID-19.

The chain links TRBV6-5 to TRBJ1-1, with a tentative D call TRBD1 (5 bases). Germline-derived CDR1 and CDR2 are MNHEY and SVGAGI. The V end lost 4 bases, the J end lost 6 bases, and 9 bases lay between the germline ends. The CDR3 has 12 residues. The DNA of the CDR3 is TGTGCCAGCAGTTCTTCAGGGCCTGAAGCTTTCTTT. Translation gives CASSSSGPEAFF.

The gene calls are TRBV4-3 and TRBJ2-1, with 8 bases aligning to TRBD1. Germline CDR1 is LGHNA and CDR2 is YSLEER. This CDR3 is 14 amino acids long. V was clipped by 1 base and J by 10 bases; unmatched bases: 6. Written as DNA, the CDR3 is TGCGCCAGCAGCCAAGCGCAGGGGGCATGGGAGCAGTTCTTC. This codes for CASSQAQGAWEQFF.

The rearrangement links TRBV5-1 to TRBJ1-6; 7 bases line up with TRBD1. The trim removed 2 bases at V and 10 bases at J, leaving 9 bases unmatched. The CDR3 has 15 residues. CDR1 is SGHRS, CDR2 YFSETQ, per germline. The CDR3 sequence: CASSFRGAIGSPLHF. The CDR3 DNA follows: TGCGCCAGCAGCTTCAGGGGGGCAATTGGGTCACCCCTCCACTTT.

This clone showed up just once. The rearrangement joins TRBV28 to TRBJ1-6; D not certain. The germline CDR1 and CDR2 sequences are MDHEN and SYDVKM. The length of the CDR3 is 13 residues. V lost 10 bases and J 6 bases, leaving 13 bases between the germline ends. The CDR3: CATFSPSNSPLHF. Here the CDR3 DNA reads TGTGCCACCTTCAGTCCATCTAATTCACCCCTCCACTTT.

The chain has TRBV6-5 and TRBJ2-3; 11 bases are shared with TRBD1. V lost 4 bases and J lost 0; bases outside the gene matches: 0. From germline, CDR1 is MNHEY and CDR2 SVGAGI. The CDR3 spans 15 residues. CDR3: CASSWTGGSTDTQYF. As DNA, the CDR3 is TGTGCCAGCAGTTGGACAGGGGGCAGCACAGATACGCAGTATTTT.

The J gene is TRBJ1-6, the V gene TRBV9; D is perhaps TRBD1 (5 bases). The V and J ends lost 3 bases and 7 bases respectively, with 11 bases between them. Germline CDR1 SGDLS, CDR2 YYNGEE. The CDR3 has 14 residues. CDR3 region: CASSGGDGNSPLHF. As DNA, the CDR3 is TGTGCCAGCAGCGGCGGGGACGGCAATTCACCCCTCCACTTT.

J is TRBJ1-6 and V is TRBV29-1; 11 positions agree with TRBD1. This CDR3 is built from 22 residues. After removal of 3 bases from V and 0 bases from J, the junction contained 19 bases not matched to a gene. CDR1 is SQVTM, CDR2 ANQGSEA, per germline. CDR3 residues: CSVEWAGPQGQGDSSYNSPLHF. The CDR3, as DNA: TGCAGCGTTGAGTGGGCGGGCCCCCAGGGACAGGGGGATTCCTCCTATAATTCACCCCTCCACTTT.

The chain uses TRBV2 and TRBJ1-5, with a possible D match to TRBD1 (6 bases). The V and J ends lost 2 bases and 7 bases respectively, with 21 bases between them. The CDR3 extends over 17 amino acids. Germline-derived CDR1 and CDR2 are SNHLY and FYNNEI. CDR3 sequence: CASSELNSRGLGQPQHF. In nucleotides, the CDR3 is TGTGCCAGCAGTGAATTAAATAGCAGGGGTTTAGGCCAGCCCCAGCATTTT.

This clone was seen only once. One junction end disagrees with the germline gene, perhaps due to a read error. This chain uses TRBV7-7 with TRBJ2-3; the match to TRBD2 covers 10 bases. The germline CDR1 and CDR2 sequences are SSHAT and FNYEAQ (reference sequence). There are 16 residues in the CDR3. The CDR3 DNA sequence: TGTGCTAGCAGCTTAGGAACTAGCGGGGGCACAGATACGCAGTATTTT. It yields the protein CASSLGTSGGTDTQYF. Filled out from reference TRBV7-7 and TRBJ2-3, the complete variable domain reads GAGVSQSPRYKVTKRGQDVTLRCDPISSHATLYWYQQALGQGPEFLTYFNYEAQPDKSGLPSDRFSAERPEGSISTLTIQRTEQRDSAMYRCASSLGTSGGTDTQYFGPGTRLTVL.

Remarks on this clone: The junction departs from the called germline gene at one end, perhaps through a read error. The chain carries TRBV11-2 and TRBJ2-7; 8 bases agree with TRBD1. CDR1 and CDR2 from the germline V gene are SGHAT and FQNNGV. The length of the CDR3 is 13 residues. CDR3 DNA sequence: TGTGCCAGCAGCGTAGACAGGGGCTACGAGCAGTACTTC. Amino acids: CASSVDRGYEQYF. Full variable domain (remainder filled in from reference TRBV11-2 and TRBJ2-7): EAGVAQSPRYKIIEKRQSVAFWCNPISGHATLYWYQQILGQGPKLLIQFQNNGVVDDSQLPKDRFSAERLKGVDSTLKIQPAKLEDSAVYLCASSVDRGYEQYFGPGTRLTVT.

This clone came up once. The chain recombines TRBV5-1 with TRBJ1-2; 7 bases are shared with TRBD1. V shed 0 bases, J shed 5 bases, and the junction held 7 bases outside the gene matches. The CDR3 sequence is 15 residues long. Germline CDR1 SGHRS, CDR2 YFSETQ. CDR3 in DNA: TGCGCCAGCAGCTTGGGCCAGGGGGGAGGATATGGCTACACCTTC. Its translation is CASSLGQGGGYGYTF.

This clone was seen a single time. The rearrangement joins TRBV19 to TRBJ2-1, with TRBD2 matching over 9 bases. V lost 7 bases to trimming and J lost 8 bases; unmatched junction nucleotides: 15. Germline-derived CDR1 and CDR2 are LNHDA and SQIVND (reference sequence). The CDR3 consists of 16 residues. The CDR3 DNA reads TGTGCCAGTAACGGCGGGGGGGCCTTTAAAACCTATGAGCAGTTCTTC. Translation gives CASNGGGAFKTYEQFF.

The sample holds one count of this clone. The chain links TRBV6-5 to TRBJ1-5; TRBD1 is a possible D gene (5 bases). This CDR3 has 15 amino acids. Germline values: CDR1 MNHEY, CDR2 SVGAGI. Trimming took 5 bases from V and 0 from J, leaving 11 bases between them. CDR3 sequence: CASSTGVYSNQPQHF. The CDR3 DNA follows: TGTGCCAGCAGTACAGGTGTTTATAGCAATCAGCCCCAGCATTTT.

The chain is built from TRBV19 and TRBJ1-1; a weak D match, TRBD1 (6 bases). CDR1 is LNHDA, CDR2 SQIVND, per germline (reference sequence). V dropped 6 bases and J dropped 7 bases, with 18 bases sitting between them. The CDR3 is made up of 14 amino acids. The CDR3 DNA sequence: TGTGCCAGTAGACATCAGGGGAATCGGGGTGAAGCTTTCTTT. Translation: CASRHQGNRGEAFF.

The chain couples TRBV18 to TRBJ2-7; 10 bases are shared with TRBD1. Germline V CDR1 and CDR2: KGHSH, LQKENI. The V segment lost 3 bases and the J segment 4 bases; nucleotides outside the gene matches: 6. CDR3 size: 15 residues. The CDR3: CASSPAGQGVYEQYF. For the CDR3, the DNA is TGTGCCAGCTCACCGGCTGGACAGGGGGTATACGAGCAGTACTTC. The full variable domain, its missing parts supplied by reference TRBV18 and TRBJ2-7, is NAGVMQNPRHLVRRRGQEARLRCSPMKGHSHVYWYRQLPEEGLKFMVYLQKENIIDESGMPKERFSAEFPKEGPSILRIQQVVRGDSAAYFCASSPAGQGVYEQYFGPGTRLTVT.

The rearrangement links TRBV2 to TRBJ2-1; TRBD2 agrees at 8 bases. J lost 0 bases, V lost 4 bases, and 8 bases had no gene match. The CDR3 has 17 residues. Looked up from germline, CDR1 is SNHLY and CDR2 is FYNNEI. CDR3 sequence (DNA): TGTGCCAGCAGTGGGGCTCGGAGCGGGGGCTCCTACAATGAGCAGTTCTTC. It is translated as CASSGARSGGSYNEQFF.

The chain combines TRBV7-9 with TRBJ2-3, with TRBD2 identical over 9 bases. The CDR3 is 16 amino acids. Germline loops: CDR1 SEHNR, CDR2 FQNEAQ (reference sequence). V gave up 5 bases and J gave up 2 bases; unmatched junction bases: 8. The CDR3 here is CASSPRLAANTDTQYF. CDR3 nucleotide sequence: TGTGCCAGCAGCCCAAGACTAGCGGCCAACACAGATACGCAGTATTTT.

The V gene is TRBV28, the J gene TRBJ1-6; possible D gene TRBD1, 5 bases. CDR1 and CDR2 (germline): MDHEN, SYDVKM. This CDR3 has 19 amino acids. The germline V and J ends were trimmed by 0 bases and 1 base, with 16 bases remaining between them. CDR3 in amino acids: CASSLWGTRGWSYNSPLHF. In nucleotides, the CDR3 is TGTGCCAGCAGTTTATGGGGTACCCGGGGGTGGTCCTATAATTCACCCCTCCACTTT.

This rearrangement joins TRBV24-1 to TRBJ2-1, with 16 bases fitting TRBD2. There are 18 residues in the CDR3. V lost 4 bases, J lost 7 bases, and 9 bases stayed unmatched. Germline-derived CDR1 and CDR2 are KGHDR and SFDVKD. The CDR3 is CATSEPGTSGGAGNEQFF. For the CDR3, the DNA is TGTGCCACCAGTGAACCAGGGACTAGCGGGGGGGCAGGGAATGAGCAGTTCTTC.

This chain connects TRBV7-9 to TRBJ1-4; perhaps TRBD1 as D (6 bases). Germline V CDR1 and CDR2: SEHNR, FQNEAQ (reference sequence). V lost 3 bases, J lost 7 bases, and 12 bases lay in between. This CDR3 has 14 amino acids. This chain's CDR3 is CASSFSRGSEKLFF. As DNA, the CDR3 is TGTGCCAGCAGCTTTTCGAGGGGGAGTGAAAAACTGTTTTTT.

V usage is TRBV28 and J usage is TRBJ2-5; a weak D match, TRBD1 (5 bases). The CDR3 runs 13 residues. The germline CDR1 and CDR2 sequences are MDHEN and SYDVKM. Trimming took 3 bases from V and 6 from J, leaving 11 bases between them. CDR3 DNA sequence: TGTGCCAGCAGTTTCTTCGCAGGGCAGACCCAGTACTTC. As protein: CASSFFAGQTQYF.

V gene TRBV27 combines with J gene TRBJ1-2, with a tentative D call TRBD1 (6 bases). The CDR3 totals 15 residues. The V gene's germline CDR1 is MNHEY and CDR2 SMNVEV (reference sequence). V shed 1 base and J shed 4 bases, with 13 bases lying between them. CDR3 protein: CASSLYRDGGYGYTF. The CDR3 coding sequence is TGTGCCAGCAGTTTATACAGGGACGGAGGCTATGGCTACACCTTC.

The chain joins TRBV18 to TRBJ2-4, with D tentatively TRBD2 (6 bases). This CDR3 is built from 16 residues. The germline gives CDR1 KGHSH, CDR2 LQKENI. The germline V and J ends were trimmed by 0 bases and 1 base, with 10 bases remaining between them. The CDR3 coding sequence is TGTGCCAGCTCACCACCGGGTGGAGGGGCCAAAAACATTCAGTACTTC. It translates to CASSPPGGGAKNIQYF.

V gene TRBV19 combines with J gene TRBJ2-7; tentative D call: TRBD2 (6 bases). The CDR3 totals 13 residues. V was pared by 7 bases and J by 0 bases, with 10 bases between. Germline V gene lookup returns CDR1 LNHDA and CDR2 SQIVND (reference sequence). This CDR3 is CASIKTSSYEQYF. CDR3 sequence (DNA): TGTGCCAGTATCAAGACTAGCTCCTACGAGCAGTACTTC. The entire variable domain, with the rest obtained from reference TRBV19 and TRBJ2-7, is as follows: DGGITQSPKYLFRKEGQNVTLSCEQNLNHDAMYWYRQDPGQGLRLIYYSQIVNDFQKGDIAEGYSVSREKKESFPLTVTSAQKNPTAFYLCASIKTSSYEQYFGPGTRLTVT.